This T cell receptor beta chain was identified in a study of cytomegalovirus exposure and HLA in healthy donors. General study results and limits: Earlier findings revealed that most TCR beta V segments proved productive either about 87% or about 30% of the time.

This clone was observed a single time. The antigen is unknown. PCR primers comprised 60 Vbeta and 13 Jbeta primers. Only in-frame clones appear in the TCRdb table, and some are missing; sequencing was by immunoSEQ multiplex PCR. The table lists roughly 140,000 clones, around 77% of them singletons. Germline V gene lookup returns CDR1 SGHTA and CDR2 FQGTGA. CDR3 length: 15 residues. Germline trimming cut 1 base from V and 6 bases from J; bases unmatched to any gene: 5. The sequenced sample consisted of PBMCs. This sequence originates from a woman aged 45-60 years in good health and CMV-seronegative. The chain recombines TRBV7-3 with TRBJ2-2, with 7 nucleotides matching TRBD2. CDR3 nucleotide sequence: TGTGCCAGCAGCTTAATTTCAGCGGGGCCCGGGGAGCTGTTTTTT. Its translation: CASSLISAGPGELFF. The full variable domain, rest sourced from reference TRBV7-3 and TRBJ2-2, is GAGVSQTPSNKVTEKGKYVELRCDPISGHTALYWYRQSLGQGPEFLIYFQGTGAADDSGLPNDRFFAVRPEGSVSTLKIQRTERGDSAVYLCASSLISAGPGELFFGEGSRLTVL.